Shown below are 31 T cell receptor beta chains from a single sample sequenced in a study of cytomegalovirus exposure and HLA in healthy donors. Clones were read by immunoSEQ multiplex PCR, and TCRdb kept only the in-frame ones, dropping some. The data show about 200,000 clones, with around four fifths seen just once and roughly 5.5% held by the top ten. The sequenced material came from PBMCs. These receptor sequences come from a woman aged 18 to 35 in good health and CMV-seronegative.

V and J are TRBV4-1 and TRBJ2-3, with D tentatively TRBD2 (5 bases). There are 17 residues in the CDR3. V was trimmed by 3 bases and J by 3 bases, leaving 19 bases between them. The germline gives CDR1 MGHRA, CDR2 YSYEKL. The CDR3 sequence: CASSQVIPGRGTDTQYF. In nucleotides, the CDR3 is TGCGCCAGCAGCCAGGTTATACCGGGCCGGGGAACAGATACGCAGTATTTT.

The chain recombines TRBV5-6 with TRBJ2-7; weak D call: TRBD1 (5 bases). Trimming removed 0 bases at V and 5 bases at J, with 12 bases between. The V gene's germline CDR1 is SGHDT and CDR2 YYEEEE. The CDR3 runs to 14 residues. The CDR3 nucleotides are TGTGCCAGCAGCTTGGAAAAAGGGGCGGACGAGCAGTACTTC. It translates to CASSLEKGADEQYF.

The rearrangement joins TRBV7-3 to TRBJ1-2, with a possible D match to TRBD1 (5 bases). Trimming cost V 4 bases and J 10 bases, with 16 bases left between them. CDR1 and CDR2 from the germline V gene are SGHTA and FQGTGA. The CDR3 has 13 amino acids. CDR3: CASSSGQGEFYTF. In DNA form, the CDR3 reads TGTGCCAGCAGCTCTGGACAAGGAGAGTTCTACACCTTC.

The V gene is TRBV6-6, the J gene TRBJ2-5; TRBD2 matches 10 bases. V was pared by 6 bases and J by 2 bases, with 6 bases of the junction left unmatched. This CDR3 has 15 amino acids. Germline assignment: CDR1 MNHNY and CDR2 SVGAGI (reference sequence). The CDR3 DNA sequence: TGTGCCAGCAGGGTGAGCGGGAGGGGGCAAGAGACCCAGTACTTC. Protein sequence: CASRVSGRGQETQYF.

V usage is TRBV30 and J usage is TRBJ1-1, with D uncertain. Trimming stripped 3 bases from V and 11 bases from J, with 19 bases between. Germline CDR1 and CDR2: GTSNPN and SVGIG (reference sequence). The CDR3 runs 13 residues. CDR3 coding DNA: TGTGCCTGGAGCCTGTCCAAGAACTATTTGGCTTTCTTT. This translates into CAWSLSKNYLAFF.

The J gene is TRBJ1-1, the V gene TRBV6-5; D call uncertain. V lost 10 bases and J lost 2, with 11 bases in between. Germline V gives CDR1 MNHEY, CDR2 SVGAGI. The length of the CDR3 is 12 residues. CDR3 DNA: TGTGCCACCTCCCGGGGTAACACTGAAGCTTTCTTT. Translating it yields CATSRGNTEAFF.

The CDR3 DNA sequence: TGTGCCAGCTCCCAGGGGACCACAGGGGGCGGCCAGCCCCAGCATTTT. Amino acid sequence: CASSQGTTGGGQPQHF. The rearrangement joins TRBV18 to TRBJ1-5, with TRBD1 identical over 9 bases. After removal of 6 bases from V and 7 bases from J, the junction contained 13 bases not matched to a gene. The CDR3 length is 16 residues. Germline loops: CDR1 KGHSH, CDR2 LQKENI.

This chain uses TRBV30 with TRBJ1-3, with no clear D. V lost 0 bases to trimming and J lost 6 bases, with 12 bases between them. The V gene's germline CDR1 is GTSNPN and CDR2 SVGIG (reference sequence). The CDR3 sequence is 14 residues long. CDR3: CAWSVLGVANTIYF. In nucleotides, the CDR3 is TGTGCCTGGAGTGTATTGGGTGTAGCAAACACCATATATTTT. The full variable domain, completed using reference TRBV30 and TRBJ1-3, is SQTIHQWPATLVQPVGSPLSLECTVEGTSNPNLYWYRQAAGRGLQLLFYSVGIGQISSEVPQNLSASRPQDRQFILSSKKLLLSDSGFYLCAWSVLGVANTIYFGEGSWLTVV.

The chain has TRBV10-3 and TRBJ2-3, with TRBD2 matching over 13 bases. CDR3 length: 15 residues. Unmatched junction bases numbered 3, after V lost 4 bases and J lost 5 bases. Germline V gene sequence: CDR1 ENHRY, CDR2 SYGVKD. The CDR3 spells CAISAGLAGVDTQYF. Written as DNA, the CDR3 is TGTGCCATCAGTGCAGGACTAGCGGGGGTAGATACGCAGTATTTT.

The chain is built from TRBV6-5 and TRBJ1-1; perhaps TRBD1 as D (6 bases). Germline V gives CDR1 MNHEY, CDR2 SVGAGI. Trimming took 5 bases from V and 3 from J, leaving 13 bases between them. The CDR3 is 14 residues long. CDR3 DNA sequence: TGTGCCAGCAGTCAACAGGGTCATTACACTGAAGCTTTCTTT. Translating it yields CASSQQGHYTEAFF.

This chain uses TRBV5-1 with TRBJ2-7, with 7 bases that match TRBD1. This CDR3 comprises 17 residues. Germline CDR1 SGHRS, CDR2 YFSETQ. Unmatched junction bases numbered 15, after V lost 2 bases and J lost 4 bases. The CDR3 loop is CASSLEGPPRGSYEQYF. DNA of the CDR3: TGCGCCAGCAGCTTAGAGGGCCCCCCCAGGGGGAGTTACGAGCAGTACTTC.

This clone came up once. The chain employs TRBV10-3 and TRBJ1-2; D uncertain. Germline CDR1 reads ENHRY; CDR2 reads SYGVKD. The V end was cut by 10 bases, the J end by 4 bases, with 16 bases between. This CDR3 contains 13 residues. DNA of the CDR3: TGTGCCAACCGAGGGTCATTAGGCTATGGCTACACCTTC. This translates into CANRGSLGYGYTF.

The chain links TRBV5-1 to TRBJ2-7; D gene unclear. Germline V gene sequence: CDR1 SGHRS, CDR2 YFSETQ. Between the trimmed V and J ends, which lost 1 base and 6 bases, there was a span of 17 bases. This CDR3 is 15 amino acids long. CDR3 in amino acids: CASSLMGRSPGEQYF. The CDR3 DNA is TGCGCCAGCAGCTTGATGGGAAGGTCGCCGGGCGAGCAGTACTTC.

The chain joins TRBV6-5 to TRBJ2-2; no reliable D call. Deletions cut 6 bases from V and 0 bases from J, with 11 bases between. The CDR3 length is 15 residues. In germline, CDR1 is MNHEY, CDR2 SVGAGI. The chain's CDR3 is CASSGDWTNTGELFF. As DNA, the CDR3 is TGTGCCAGCAGCGGAGACTGGACGAACACCGGGGAGCTGTTTTTT.

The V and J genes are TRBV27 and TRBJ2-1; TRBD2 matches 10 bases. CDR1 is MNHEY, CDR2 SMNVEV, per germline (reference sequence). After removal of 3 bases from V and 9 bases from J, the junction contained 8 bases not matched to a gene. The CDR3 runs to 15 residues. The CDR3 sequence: CASSLASGSVGEQFF. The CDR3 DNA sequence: TGTGCCAGCAGTTTGGCTAGCGGGAGTGTCGGTGAGCAGTTCTTC.

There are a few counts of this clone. In DNA, the CDR3 is TGTGCCCGTAATCAGGGGTCTGGCTACACCTTC. This gives the protein CARNQGSGYTF. This rearrangement joins TRBV30 to TRBJ1-2; the D gene is possibly TRBD1 (6 bases). The V and J ends lost 8 bases and 7 bases respectively, with 14 bases between them. Germline CDR1 reads GTSNPN; CDR2 reads SVGIG (reference sequence). This CDR3 has 11 residues.

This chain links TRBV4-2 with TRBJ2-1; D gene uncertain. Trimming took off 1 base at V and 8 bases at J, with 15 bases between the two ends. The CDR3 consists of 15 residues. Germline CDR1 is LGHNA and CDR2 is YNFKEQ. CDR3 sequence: CASSQGPLGGDEQFF. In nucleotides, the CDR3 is TGTGCCAGCAGCCAAGGGCCCCTTGGTGGGGATGAGCAGTTCTTC.

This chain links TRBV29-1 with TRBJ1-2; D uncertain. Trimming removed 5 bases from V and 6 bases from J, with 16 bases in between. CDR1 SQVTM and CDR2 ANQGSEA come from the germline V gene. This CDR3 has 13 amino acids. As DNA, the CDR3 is TGCAGCGTTTGGGGAGGGAATTCGGATGGCTACACCTTC. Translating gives CSVWGGNSDGYTF.

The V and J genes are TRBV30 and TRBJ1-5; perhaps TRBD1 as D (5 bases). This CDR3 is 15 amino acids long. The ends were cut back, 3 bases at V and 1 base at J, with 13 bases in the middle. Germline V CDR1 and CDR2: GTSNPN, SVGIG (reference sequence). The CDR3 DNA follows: TGTGCCTGGAGGGCTGGGACCGCGAGCAATCAGCCCCAGCATTTT. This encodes CAWRAGTASNQPQHF.

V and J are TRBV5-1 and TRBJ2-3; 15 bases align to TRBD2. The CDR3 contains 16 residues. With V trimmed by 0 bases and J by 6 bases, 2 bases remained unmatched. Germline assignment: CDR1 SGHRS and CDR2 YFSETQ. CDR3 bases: TGCGCCAGCAGCTTGGCCGGGACTAGCGGGGGGGATACGCAGTATTTT. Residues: CASSLAGTSGGDTQYF.

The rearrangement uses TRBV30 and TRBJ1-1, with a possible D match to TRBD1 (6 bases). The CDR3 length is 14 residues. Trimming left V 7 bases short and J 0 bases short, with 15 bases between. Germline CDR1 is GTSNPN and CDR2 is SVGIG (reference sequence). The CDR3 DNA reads TGTGCCTTACAGGGAAAGGGAATGAACACTGAAGCTTTCTTT. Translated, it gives CALQGKGMNTEAFF.

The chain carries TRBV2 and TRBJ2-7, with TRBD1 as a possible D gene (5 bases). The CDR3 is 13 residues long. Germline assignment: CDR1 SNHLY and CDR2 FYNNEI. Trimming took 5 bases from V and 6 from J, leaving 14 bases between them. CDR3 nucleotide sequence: TGTGCCAGCAGTAATCACCAGGGTTTCGAGCAGTACTTC. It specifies CASSNHQGFEQYF.

The CDR3: CSALGRGKGTF. The CDR3 coding sequence is TGCAGTGCCCTTGGGCGAGGGAAGGGTACCTTC. This sequence joins TRBV20-1 and TRBJ1-2; D unclear. This CDR3 is 11 amino acids long. V lost 6 bases to trimming and J lost 14 bases, with 19 bases between them. Germline V CDR1 and CDR2: DFQATT, SNEGSKA (reference sequence).

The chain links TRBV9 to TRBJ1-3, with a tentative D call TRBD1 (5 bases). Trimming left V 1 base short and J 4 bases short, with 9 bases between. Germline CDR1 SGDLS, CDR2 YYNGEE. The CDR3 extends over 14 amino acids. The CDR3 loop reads CASSVKGVGNTIYF. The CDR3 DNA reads TGTGCCAGCAGCGTAAAAGGGGTAGGAAACACCATATATTTT.

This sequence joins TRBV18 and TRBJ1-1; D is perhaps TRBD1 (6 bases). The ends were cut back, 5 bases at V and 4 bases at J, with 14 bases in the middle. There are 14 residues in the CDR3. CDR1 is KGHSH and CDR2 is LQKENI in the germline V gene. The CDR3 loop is CASSSSQGSTEAFF. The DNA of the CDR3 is TGTGCCAGCTCATCCTCCCAGGGGAGCACTGAAGCTTTCTTT.

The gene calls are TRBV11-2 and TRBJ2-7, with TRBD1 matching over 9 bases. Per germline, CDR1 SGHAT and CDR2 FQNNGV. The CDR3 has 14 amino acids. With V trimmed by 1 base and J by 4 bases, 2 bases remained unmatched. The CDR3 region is CASSLGTGAYEQYF. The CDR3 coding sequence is TGTGCCAGCAGCTTAGGGACAGGGGCTTACGAGCAGTACTTC.

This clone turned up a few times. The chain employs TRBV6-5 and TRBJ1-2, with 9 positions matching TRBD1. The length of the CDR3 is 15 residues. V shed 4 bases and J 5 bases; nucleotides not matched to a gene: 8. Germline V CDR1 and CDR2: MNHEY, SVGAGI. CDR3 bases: TGTGCCAGCAGTTCCAGTAGGACAGGGGTATATGGCTACACCTTC. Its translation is CASSSSRTGVYGYTF.

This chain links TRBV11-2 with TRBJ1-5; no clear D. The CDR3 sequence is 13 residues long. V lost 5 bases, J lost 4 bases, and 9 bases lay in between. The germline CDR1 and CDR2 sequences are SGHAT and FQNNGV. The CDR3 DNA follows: TGTGCCAGCAGCCGGACGGGTAATCAGCCCCAGCATTTT. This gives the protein CASSRTGNQPQHF.

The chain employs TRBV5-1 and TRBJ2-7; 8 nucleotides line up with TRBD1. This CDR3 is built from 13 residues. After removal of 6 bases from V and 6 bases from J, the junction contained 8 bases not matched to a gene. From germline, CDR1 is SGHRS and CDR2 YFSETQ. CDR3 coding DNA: TGCGCCAGCACGGACAGGGCGGTGGGCGAGCAGTACTTC. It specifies CASTDRAVGEQYF.

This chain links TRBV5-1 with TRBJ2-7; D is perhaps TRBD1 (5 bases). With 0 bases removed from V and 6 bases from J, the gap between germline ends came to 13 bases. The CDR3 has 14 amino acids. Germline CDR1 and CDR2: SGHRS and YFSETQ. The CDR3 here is CASSLVRGPSEQYF. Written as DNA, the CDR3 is TGCGCCAGCAGCTTGGTAAGGGGCCCCTCCGAGCAGTACTTC.

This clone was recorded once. DNA of the CDR3: TGTGCCAGCAGTTGGGGGAGAAACAGGGGGTCAGGGTCCCAGCATTTT. Translated: CASSWGRNRGSGSQHF. This rearrangement joins TRBV6-6 to TRBJ1-5; 8 bases match TRBD1. CDR3 size: 16 residues. Germline trimming cut 4 bases from V and 11 bases from J; bases unmatched to any gene: 16. From germline, CDR1 is MNHNY and CDR2 SVGAGI (reference sequence).